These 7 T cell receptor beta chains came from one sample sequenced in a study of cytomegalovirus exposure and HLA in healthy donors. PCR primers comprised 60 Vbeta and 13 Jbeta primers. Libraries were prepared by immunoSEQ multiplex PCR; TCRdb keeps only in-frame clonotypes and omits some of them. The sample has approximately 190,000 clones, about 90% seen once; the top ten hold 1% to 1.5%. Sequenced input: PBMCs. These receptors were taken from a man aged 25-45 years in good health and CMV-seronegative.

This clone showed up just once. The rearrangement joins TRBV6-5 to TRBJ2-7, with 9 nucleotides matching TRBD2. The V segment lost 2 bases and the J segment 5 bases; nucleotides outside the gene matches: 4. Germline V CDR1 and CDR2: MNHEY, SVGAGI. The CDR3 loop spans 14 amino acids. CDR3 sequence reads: CASSYEASGNEQYF. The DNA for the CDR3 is TGTGCCAGCAGTTACGAGGCTAGCGGGAACGAGCAGTACTTC.

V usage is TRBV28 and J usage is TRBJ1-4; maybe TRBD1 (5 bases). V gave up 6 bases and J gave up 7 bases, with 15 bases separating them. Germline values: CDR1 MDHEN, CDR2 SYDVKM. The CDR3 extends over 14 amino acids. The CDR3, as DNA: TGTGCCAGCAGCCGCAGGACATTGAGTGAAAAACTGTTTTTT. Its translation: CASSRRTLSEKLFF.

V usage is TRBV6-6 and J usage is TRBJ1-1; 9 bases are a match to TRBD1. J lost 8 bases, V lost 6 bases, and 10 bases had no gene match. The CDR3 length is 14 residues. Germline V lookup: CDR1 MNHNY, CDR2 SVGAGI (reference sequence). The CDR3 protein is CASSQSGTGTEAFF. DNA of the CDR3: TGTGCCAGCAGCCAATCCGGGACAGGGACCGAAGCTTTCTTT.

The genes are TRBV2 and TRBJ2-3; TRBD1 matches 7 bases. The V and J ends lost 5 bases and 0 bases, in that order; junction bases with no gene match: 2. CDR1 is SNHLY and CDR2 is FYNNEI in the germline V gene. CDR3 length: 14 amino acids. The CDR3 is CASSRDSSTDTQYF. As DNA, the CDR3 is TGTGCCAGCAGTCGGGACAGTAGCACAGATACGCAGTATTTT.

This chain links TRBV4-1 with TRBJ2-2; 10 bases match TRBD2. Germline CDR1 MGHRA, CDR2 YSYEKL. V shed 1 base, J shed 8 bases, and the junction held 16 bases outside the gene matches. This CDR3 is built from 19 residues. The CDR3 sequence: CASSQGQLAGRVVGGELFF. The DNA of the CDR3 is TGCGCCAGCAGCCAAGGGCAACTAGCGGGGCGAGTTGTTGGGGGGGAGCTGTTTTTT.

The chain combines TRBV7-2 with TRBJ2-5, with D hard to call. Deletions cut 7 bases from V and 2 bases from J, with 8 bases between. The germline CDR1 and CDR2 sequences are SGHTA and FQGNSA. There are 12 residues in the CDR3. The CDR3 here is CASTLTQETQYF. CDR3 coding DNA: TGTGCCAGCACCCTTACTCAAGAGACCCAGTACTTC.

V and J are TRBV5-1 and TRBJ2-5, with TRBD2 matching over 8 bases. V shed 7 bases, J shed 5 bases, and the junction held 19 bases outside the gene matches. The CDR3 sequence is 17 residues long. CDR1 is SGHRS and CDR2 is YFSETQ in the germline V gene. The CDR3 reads CASESGTNGGALETQYF. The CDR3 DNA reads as TGCGCCAGCGAGTCCGGGACTAACGGGGGGGCACTCGAGACCCAGTACTTC.